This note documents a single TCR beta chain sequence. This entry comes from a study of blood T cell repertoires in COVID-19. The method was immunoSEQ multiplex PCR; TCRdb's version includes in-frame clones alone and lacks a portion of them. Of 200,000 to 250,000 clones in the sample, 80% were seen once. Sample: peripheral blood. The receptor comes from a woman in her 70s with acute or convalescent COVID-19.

The CDR3 here is CASINQGGNQPQHF. The CDR3 DNA follows: TGTGCCAGCATTAACCAGGGGGGCAATCAGCCCCAGCATTTT. V usage is TRBV6-5 and J usage is TRBJ1-5; TRBD1 agrees at 7 bases. The CDR3 has 14 amino acids. Per germline, CDR1 MNHEY and CDR2 SVGAGI. Unmatched junction bases numbered 5, after V lost 7 bases and J lost 2 bases.